Listed below are T cell receptor beta chains from one sample, sequenced in a study of blood T cell repertoires in COVID-19. Here immunoSEQ multiplex PCR was the method, and the copy in TCRdb shows in-frame clones only, minus some. The sample includes about 180,000 clones, over 80% of them seen just once. The sequenced sample was peripheral blood. These receptors were taken from a woman in her forties or fifties with acute or convalescent COVID-19. CDR3s include the opening cysteine and the closing phenylalanine or tryptophan. A D gene is named only where the DNA matches it firmly. Rows give clone size only sometimes, using once, few, many, or a class for an expanded clone.

v_call	clone_size	j_call	d_call	cdr3_aa	cdr3_nt
TRBV29-1	.	TRBJ2-5	.	CSVSEGPPKTQYF	TGCAGCGTTTCCGAGGGCCCCCCGAAGACCCAGTACTTC
TRBV11-3	.	TRBJ2-3	.	CASSLVSTDTQYF	TGTGCCAGCAGCTTAGTATCCACAGATACGCAGTATTTT
TRBV19	few	TRBJ1-5	TRBD1	CASTKGDSDNQPQHF	TGTGCCAGTACCAAAGGGGACAGTGACAATCAGCCCCAGCATTTT
TRBV6-5	.	TRBJ2-7	TRBD1	CARRRDRDHEQYF	TGTGCCAGAAGACGGGACAGGGACCACGAGCAGTACTTC
TRBV2	.	TRBJ2-2	.	CASSAPGELFF	TGTGCCAGCAGTGCTCCCGGGGAGCTGTTTTTT
TRBV3-1/TRBV3-2	.	TRBJ1-1	.	CASSLKRQVVTEAFF	TGTGCCAGCAGCCTTAAAAGACAGGTAGTCACTGAAGCTTTCTTT
TRBV7-2	once	TRBJ1-6	.	CASSLALTGNSPLHF	TGTGCCAGCAGCTTAGCGCTTACGGGAAATTCACCCCTCCACTTT
TRBV15	.	TRBJ2-1	TRBD2	CATSTGGVLTYNEQFF	TGTGCCACCAGCACGGGAGGAGTCCTTACCTACAATGAGCAGTTCTTC
TRBV12-3/TRBV12-4	once	TRBJ1-2	.	CASSLDTYYGYTF	TGTGCCAGCAGTCTGGACACTTACTATGGCTACACCTTC
TRBV11-2	once	TRBJ2-1	.	CASSLDPGYNEQFF	TGTGCCAGCAGCTTAGATCCAGGGTACAATGAGCAGTTCTTC
TRBV5-1	.	TRBJ1-1	.	CASSLVPENTEAFF	TGCGCCAGCAGCTTGGTTCCAGAGAACACTGAAGCTTTCTTT
TRBV30	.	TRBJ1-1	TRBD1	CAWEGTGFRTEAFF	TGTGCCTGGGAGGGGACAGGGTTCCGTACTGAAGCTTTCTTT
TRBV6-5	.	TRBJ1-5	TRBD1	CASSYGTGNQPQHF	TGTGCCAGCAGTTATGGGACAGGGAATCAGCCCCAGCATTTT
TRBV7-2	.	TRBJ1-1	TRBD1	CASSPQSGTGNSAFF	TGTGCCAGCAGCCCACAATCCGGGACAGGGAATTCGGCTTTCTTT
TRBV27	.	TRBJ1-1	.	CASSSGVWDTEAFF	TGTGCCAGCAGTTCCGGGGTGTGGGACACTGAAGCTTTCTTT
TRBV9	.	TRBJ1-5	TRBD1	CASSATGRGQPQHF	TGTGCCAGCAGCGCGACAGGGCGAGGTCAGCCCCAGCATTTT
TRBV10-1	.	TRBJ2-3	TRBD2	CASSTGTSKTDTQYF	TGCGCCAGCAGTACCGGGACTAGCAAAACAGATACGCAGTATTTT
TRBV7-9	.	TRBJ1-5	TRBD1	CASSPGTGVSSNQPQHF	TGTGCCAGCAGCCCCGGGACAGGGGTAAGCAGCAATCAGCCCCAGCATTTT
TRBV25-1	once	TRBJ1-3	.	CASSAPGDISGNTIYF	TGTGCCAGCAGTGCCCCCGGGGATATCTCTGGAAACACCATATATTTT
TRBV12-3/TRBV12-4	.	TRBJ2-5	.	CASQGTNQETQYF	TGTGCCAGCCAGGGTACCAACCAAGAGACCCAGTACTTC
TRBV24-1	.	TRBJ2-3	TRBD2	CATSDLTSGEIDTQYF	TGTGCCACCAGTGATTTGACTAGCGGGGAGATAGATACGCAGTATTTT
TRBV5-1	.	TRBJ2-1	.	CASSFGPSSYNEQFF	TGCGCCAGCAGCTTTGGGCCCAGCTCCTACAATGAGCAGTTCTTC
TRBV5-5	.	TRBJ2-2	TRBD1	CASSLEGGGFPGELFF	TGTGCCAGCAGCTTGGAAGGGGGCGGCTTCCCCGGGGAGCTGTTTTTT
TRBV21-1	.	TRBJ2-5	.	CASPGLPLDQETQYF	TGTGCCAGCCCCGGACTCCCCCTTGACCAAGAGACCCAGTACTTC
TRBV10-2	few	TRBJ1-1	TRBD1	CASREQGRNTEAFF	TGCGCCAGCAGGGAACAGGGGAGGAACACTGAAGCTTTCTTT
TRBV3-1/TRBV3-2	.	TRBJ2-3	TRBD2	CASSPKAGATDTQYF	TGTGCCAGCAGCCCCAAAGCGGGAGCCACAGATACGCAGTATTTT
TRBV25-1	.	TRBJ1-1	TRBD1	CASSEGGQGRAFF	TGTGCCAGCAGTGAGGGGGGACAGGGTAGAGCTTTCTTT
TRBV10-2	.	TRBJ1-2	TRBD1	CASSLDRGNYGYTF	TGCGCCAGCAGTTTAGACAGGGGGAACTATGGCTACACCTTC
TRBV5-1	.	TRBJ1-5	.	CASSLGARENQPQHF	TGCGCCAGCAGCTTGGGAGCACGGGAGAATCAGCCCCAGCATTTT
TRBV7-8	.	TRBJ2-5	.	CASSVFWGQSGETQYF	TGTGCCAGCAGCGTATTTTGGGGACAGAGCGGGGAGACCCAGTACTTC
TRBV4-2	.	TRBJ1-5	TRBD1	CASSQEATGGRQPQHF	TGTGCCAGCAGCCAAGAAGCAACAGGGGGAAGACAGCCCCAGCATTTT
TRBV9	.	TRBJ2-1	.	CASSDHKNNNEQFF	TGTGCCAGCAGCGATCATAAAAACAACAATGAGCAGTTCTTC
TRBV18	.	TRBJ1-4	TRBD1	CASSQGAANEKLFF	TGTGCCAGCTCACAGGGGGCGGCTAATGAAAAACTGTTTTTT
TRBV19	.	TRBJ2-2	.	CASRQTGELFF	TGTGCCAGTAGGCAAACTGGGGAGCTGTTTTTT
TRBV3-1/TRBV3-2	.	TRBJ1-6	TRBD1	CASSQEQGSNSPLHF	TGTGCCAGCAGCCAAGAACAGGGGAGCAATTCACCCCTCCACTTT
TRBV10-3	.	TRBJ2-3	TRBD2	CAISGTSGRTDTQYF	TGTGCCATCAGTGGAACTAGCGGACGCACAGATACGCAGTATTTT
TRBV19	once	TRBJ1-1	TRBD1	CASSKGQLLNTEAFF	TGTGCCAGTAGTAAGGGACAGCTACTGAACACTGAAGCTTTCTTT
TRBV5-1	.	TRBJ2-3	TRBD1	CASSGQGASDTQYF	TGCGCCAGCAGCGGACAGGGGGCGTCAGATACGCAGTATTTT
TRBV6-5	.	TRBJ1-1	TRBD1	CASSYGTGTEAFF	TGTGCCAGCAGTTACGGGACAGGGACTGAAGCTTTCTTT
TRBV20-1	.	TRBJ2-5	TRBD2	CSASPLDQAGGPYGETQYF	TGCAGTGCTAGTCCGCTTGATCAGGCGGGAGGGCCTTATGGGGAGACCCAGTACTTC
TRBV24-1	once	TRBJ1-1	.	CATSDSGANTEAFF	TGTGCCACCAGTGATTCCGGAGCGAACACTGAAGCTTTCTTT
TRBV10-2	.	TRBJ1-2	.	CASSDAGEYGYTF	TGCGCCAGCAGTGACGCAGGGGAATATGGCTACACCTTC
TRBV13	.	TRBJ1-2	.	CASSRRGIYGYTF	TGTGCCAGCAGCCGCAGGGGTATTTATGGCTACACCTTC
TRBV21-1	.	TRBJ2-5	.	CASSSTGVQETQYF	TGTGCCAGCAGCTCAACAGGGGTGCAAGAGACCCAGTACTTC
TRBV11-2	.	TRBJ1-5	.	CASSLNDFTQPQHF	TGTGCCAGCAGCTTAAACGACTTCACCCAGCCCCAGCATTTT
TRBV11-3	.	TRBJ2-7	TRBD1	CASSSGTGRSYEQYF	TGTGCCAGCAGCAGTGGGACAGGGCGCTCCTACGAGCAGTACTTC
TRBV5-5	once	TRBJ1-5	TRBD1	CASSFRGLVGQPQHF	TGTGCCAGCAGCTTTAGGGGGCTGGTTGGACAGCCCCAGCATTTT
TRBV4-3	.	TRBJ1-1	.	CASSQIGGDTEAFF	TGCGCCAGCAGCCAAATTGGAGGGGACACTGAAGCTTTCTTT
TRBV21-1	.	TRBJ1-3	.	CASSNGGSGNTIYF	TGTGCCAGCAGCAATGGAGGGTCTGGAAACACCATATATTTT
TRBV7-9	.	TRBJ1-1	.	CASSLDAPDTEAFF	TGTGCCAGCAGCTTAGATGCTCCAGATACTGAAGCTTTCTTT
TRBV4-2	.	TRBJ2-5	TRBD2	CASSQDNRMGRGQETQYF	TGTGCCAGCAGCCAAGATAATAGGATGGGGAGGGGCCAAGAGACCCAGTACTTC
TRBV24-1	.	TRBJ2-2	TRBD2	CATSDLGLAVTGELFF	TGTGCCACCAGTGATTTGGGACTAGCGGTGACCGGGGAGCTGTTTTTT
TRBV3-1/TRBV3-2	.	TRBJ2-7	TRBD1	CASSQGPAPGGPTYEQYF	TGTGCCAGCAGCCAAGGACCCGCCCCAGGGGGACCAACCTACGAGCAGTACTTC
TRBV11-2	.	TRBJ1-1	.	CASSLGVTFSSTEAFF	TGTGCCAGCAGCTTAGGTGTCACCTTCAGTTCCACTGAAGCTTTCTTT
TRBV30	.	TRBJ1-6	.	CAWRAGDYNSPLHF	TGTGCCTGGAGGGCGGGGGACTATAATTCACCCCTCCACTTT
TRBV7-2	.	TRBJ2-7	TRBD1	CASSGTGNEQYF	TGTGCCAGCAGCGGGACAGGGAACGAGCAGTACTTC
TRBV12-3/TRBV12-4	once	TRBJ2-7	TRBD2	CASSRGSMGEQYF	TGTGCCAGCAGTCGCGGGAGTATGGGCGAGCAGTACTTC
TRBV30	.	TRBJ1-3	.	CAWKGVSLGNTIYF	TGTGCCTGGAAAGGGGTTTCGCTCGGAAACACCATATATTTT
TRBV18	.	TRBJ1-3	TRBD1	CASSLQGASGNTIYF	TGTGCCAGCTCGCTTCAGGGGGCTTCTGGAAACACCATATATTTT
TRBV24-1	.	TRBJ1-1	.	CATSDQPTRGGEAFF	TGTGCCACCAGTGATCAACCGACCCGGGGAGGTGAAGCTTTCTTT